Each of the 29 T cell receptor beta chains below was sequenced from the same sample in a study of regulatory T cells in long-lasting Graves disease. Arm-PCR of CDR3 regions and iRepertoire HTBI primers were the basis on which TCR beta libraries were built. TCRdb passed the multiplex PCR reads through MiXCR, listing each CDR3 protein once. The table lists 400,000 to 500,000 distinct CDR3 sequences, approximately 14% of them singletons. Time point: newly diagnosed GD, antithyroid drugs for less than 3 months. PBMC-extracted RNA yielded the TCR library. These same records also appear under a second study, on T cells in Graves' hyperthyroidism and ophthalmopathy.

The source was peripheral blood mononuclear cells (PBMCs), collected at new diagnosis, from a patient treated with antithyroid drugs. The receptor source for this set is a woman aged 50 to 65 with Graves disease.

Worth noting for this clonotype: The junction does not match germline at one end; this may be a read error. V and J are TRBV18 and TRBJ2-1; no clear D gene. Germline-derived CDR1 and CDR2 are KGHSH and LQKENI. The CDR3 is 14 amino acids. CDR3 in DNA: TGTGCCAGCTCACCTTTTCTGGCGATATATGAGCAGGTCTTC. Residues: CASSPFLAIYEQVF. The full variable domain, with the rest looked up from reference TRBV18 and TRBJ2-1, is NAGVMQNPRHLVRRRGQEARLRCSPMKGHSHVYWYRQLPEEGLKFMVYLQKENIIDESGMPKERFSAEFPKEGPSILRIQQVVRGDSAAYFCASSPFLAIYEQVFGPGTRLTVL.

This clonotype was seen at least ten times. The rearrangement uses TRBV19 and TRBJ2-5; D possibly corresponds to TRBD2 (5 bases). This CDR3 has 12 amino acids. The germline gives CDR1 LNHDA, CDR2 SQIVND (reference sequence). Deletions cut 5 bases from V and 5 bases from J, with 9 bases between. CDR3 nucleotides: TGTGCCAGTAGTGAAGGCGGGGAGACCCAGTACTTC. Its protein product is CASSEGGETQYF.

This clonotype was counted between two and nine times. The V gene is TRBV12-3 or TRBV12-4, the J gene TRBJ2-1; D ambiguous. The CDR3 is 13 amino acids. Trimming removed 5 bases from V and 4 bases from J, with 9 bases in between. This CDR3 is CASSSRSYNEQFF. The DNA of the CDR3 is TGTGCCAGCAGTAGTCGGAGTTACAATGAGCAGTTCTTC.

V and J are TRBV11-2 and TRBJ2-7; the match to TRBD1 covers 8 bases. The V and J ends lost 6 bases and 2 bases, in that order; junction bases with no gene match: 12. The germline V gene encodes CDR1 SGHAT and CDR2 FQNNGV. The CDR3 length is 16 residues. The DNA of the CDR3 is TGTGCCAGCAGTCGAATCCGGGGCAGGGGGCCCTACGAGCAGTACTTC. Translating gives CASSRIRGRGPYEQYF.

The sample holds a few counts of this clonotype. Just one base apart from a much larger clone, this may be a read error. Written as DNA, the CDR3 is TGTGCCAGCAGCTCTAAAGAGACCCAGTACTTC. Protein product: CASSSKETQYF. This chain connects TRBV5-4 to TRBJ2-5; D not certain. From germline, CDR1 is SGHNT and CDR2 YYREEE (reference sequence). V was pared by 3 bases and J by 3 bases, with 3 bases between. The CDR3 extends over 11 amino acids.

In this sample, this clonotype turned up many times. The chain carries TRBV28 and TRBJ2-7; D is possibly TRBD2 (6 bases). The V gene's germline CDR1 is MDHEN and CDR2 SYDVKM. Trimming took 5 bases from V and 5 from J, leaving 22 bases between them. This CDR3 is built from 16 residues. CDR3 sequence: CASSLLAVGGRHEQYF. For the CDR3, the DNA is TGTGCCAGCAGTCTACTAGCCGTGGGAGGAAGGCACGAGCAGTACTTC.

This chain joins TRBV5-5 and TRBJ2-5; D perhaps matches TRBD2 (6 bases). Trimming cost V 5 bases and J 5 bases, with 22 bases left between them. The germline V gene encodes CDR1 SGHKS and CDR2 YYEKEE (reference sequence). The CDR3 sequence is 16 residues long. The CDR3 loop is CASRTGGKSVRETQYF. Here the CDR3 DNA reads TGTGCCAGCAGGACTGGGGGGAAATCCGTAAGGGAGACCCAGTACTTC.

This clonotype was recorded many times. The CDR3 sequence: CASSPDTNEAFF. CDR3 in DNA: TGTGCCAGCAGCCCCGACACCAATGAAGCTTTCTTT. This rearrangement joins TRBV6-1 to TRBJ1-1, with unresolved D. V lost 6 bases to trimming and J lost 7 bases, with 12 bases between them. Germline CDR1 and CDR2: MNHNS and SASEGT. The CDR3 is made up of 12 amino acids.

This clonotype was picked up a small number of times. V and J are TRBV20-1 and TRBJ2-7; the match to TRBD1 covers 8 bases. Per germline, CDR1 DFQATT and CDR2 SNEGSKA (reference sequence). The CDR3 covers 16 residues. V shed 3 bases, J shed 3 bases, and the junction held 13 bases outside the gene matches. CDR3 in amino acids: CSASRGLGGARYEQYF. In nucleotides, the CDR3 is TGCAGTGCTAGCAGGGGGCTGGGGGGAGCCCGCTACGAGCAGTACTTC.

This clonotype was counted many times. The chain combines TRBV28 with TRBJ2-7, with 9 bases aligning to TRBD1. CDR1 is MDHEN and CDR2 is SYDVKM in the germline V gene. The ends lost 2 bases at V and 2 bases at J; junction bases unmatched: 4. The CDR3 consists of 15 residues. The DNA of the CDR3 is TGTGCCAGCAGTTTAGGACAGGGGAGTCCCTACGAGCAGTACTTC. It specifies CASSLGQGSPYEQYF.

The gene calls are TRBV20-1 and TRBJ1-5; the D gene is possibly TRBD1 (6 bases). This CDR3 has 13 residues. Germline V lookup: CDR1 DFQATT, CDR2 SNEGSKA (reference sequence). Between the trimmed V and J ends, which lost 3 bases and 5 bases, there was a span of 11 bases. The CDR3 protein is CSASRTDDQPQHF. CDR3 coding DNA: TGCAGTGCTAGCCGGACAGATGATCAGCCCCAGCATTTT.

Notes on this clonotype: Since a much larger clone is just one base distant, this may be a read error. This chain uses TRBV6-2 or TRBV6-3 with TRBJ2-4; D is uncertain. The CDR3 extends over 14 amino acids. The ends were cut back, 5 bases at V and 9 bases at J, with 17 bases in the middle. From germline, CDR1 is MNHEY and CDR2 SVGEGT. In nucleotides, the CDR3 is TGTGCCAGCAGTGATAGTCGGTCTCAGAGCATTCAGTACTTC. It codes for CASSDSRSQSIQYF.

This chain links TRBV24-1 with TRBJ2-1; tentative D call: TRBD2 (5 bases). V lost 7 bases to trimming and J lost 3 bases, with 12 bases between them. Germline assignment: CDR1 KGHDR and CDR2 SFDVKD. The CDR3 has 14 amino acids. The CDR3 bases are TGTGCCACCAGGGGTGGAGGACTCTACAATGAGCAGTTCTTC. As protein: CATRGGGLYNEQFF.

This rearrangement joins TRBV11-1 to TRBJ1-1; TRBD1 might be the D (6 bases). Per germline, CDR1 SGHAT and CDR2 FQDESV (reference sequence). This CDR3 contains 13 residues. Trimming cost V 5 bases and J 6 bases, with 13 bases left between them. CDR3 coding DNA: TGTGCCAGCAGCCTCGGGACATTCGCTGAAGCTTTCTTT. This encodes CASSLGTFAEAFF.

This clonotype was detected ten times or more. The chain employs TRBV12-3 or TRBV12-4 and TRBJ1-1, with D unclear. The CDR3 is made up of 13 amino acids. V was cut by 2 bases and J by 6 bases, with 10 bases left in between. CDR3 amino acids: CASSLSRVPEAFF. CDR3 sequence (DNA): TGTGCCAGCAGTTTATCGCGGGTCCCTGAAGCTTTCTTT.

This clonotype was seen a single time. The chain uses TRBV20-1 and TRBJ2-3; TRBD2 agrees at 14 bases. The V and J ends lost 1 base and 3 bases, in that order; junction bases with no gene match: 24. The CDR3 is made up of 23 amino acids. Germline CDR1 is DFQATT and CDR2 is SNEGSKA (reference sequence). CDR3 sequence (DNA): TGCAGTGCTAGAGCCTCCGGCAGGCCATATGGACTAGCGGGAGGCCCCAGGACAGATACGCAGTATTTT. Its translation: CSARASGRPYGLAGGPRTDTQYF.

This clonotype has a count of ten or more. The chain employs TRBV6-7 and TRBJ2-7; 8 nucleotides line up with TRBD1. TRBV6-7 is designated an ORF whose function remains uncertain. The CDR3 runs 15 residues. J gave up 4 bases and V 5 bases, and 10 bases lay outside the gene matches. This chain's CDR3 is CASSPPDRDFYEQYF. DNA of the CDR3: TGTGCCAGCAGTCCCCCGGACAGGGATTTTTACGAGCAGTACTTC.

At least ten counts were recorded for this clonotype. This rearrangement joins TRBV6-1 to TRBJ2-2, with D possibly matching TRBD1 (5 bases). The CDR3 loop spans 13 amino acids. Germline V lookup: CDR1 MNHNS, CDR2 SASEGT. Deletions cut 3 bases from V and 7 bases from J, with 9 bases between. In DNA, the CDR3 is TGTGCCAGCAGTGACAGGGATTACGGGGAGCTGTTTTTT. This codes for CASSDRDYGELFF.

On this clonotype: It may be a read error: a sequence one base away is much more abundant. The conserved phenylalanine or tryptophan is not found at the CDR3 terminus, so this likely reflects a read error. The genes are TRBV11-2 and TRBJ2-7; D gene uncertain. This CDR3 is built from 16 residues. The V end was cut by 2 bases, the J end by 0 bases, with 14 bases between. Germline loops: CDR1 SGHAT, CDR2 FQNNGV. CDR3 in amino acids: CASSLPLQISSYEQYS. As DNA, the CDR3 is TGTGCCAGCAGCTTACCCCTACAGATAAGCTCCTACGAGCAGTACTCC.

The sample holds many counts of this clonotype. The chain has TRBV29-1 and TRBJ2-1; D unresolved. Per the germline V gene, CDR1 is SQVTM and CDR2 is ANQGSEA. Trimming took 4 bases from V and 5 from J, leaving 12 bases between them. The length of the CDR3 is 13 residues. The CDR3 DNA is TGCAGCGTTGCAGTTGCTCGCCACAATGAGCAGTTCTTC. As protein: CSVAVARHNEQFF.

Written as DNA, the CDR3 is TGTGCCAGCAGCGTAGCGGCAGCAGATTCCTATGGCTACACCTTC. Translation gives CASSVAAADSYGYTF. V is TRBV9 and J is TRBJ1-2, with unresolved D. The CDR3 sequence is 15 residues long. Germline-derived CDR1 and CDR2 are SGDLS and YYNGEE. Trimming shortened V by 0 bases and J by 4 bases, and 13 bases separated the two germline ends.

The rearrangement uses TRBV2 and TRBJ1-6; D unresolved. Germline V gives CDR1 SNHLY, CDR2 FYNNEI. The CDR3 has 13 residues. Trimming took 2 bases from V and 9 from J, leaving 8 bases between them. CDR3 amino acids: CASSEIGGSPLHF. The CDR3 DNA reads as TGTGCCAGCAGTGAAATAGGTGGTTCACCCCTCCACTTT.

The rearrangement joins TRBV3-1 to TRBJ2-5; possibly TRBD2 for D (7 bases). The CDR3 loop spans 13 amino acids. V lost 5 bases and J 4 bases, leaving 11 bases between the germline ends. Germline values: CDR1 LGHDT, CDR2 YNNKEL (reference sequence). This CDR3 reads CASSNGGRETQYF. In DNA form, the CDR3 reads TGTGCCAGCAGCAACGGGGGGCGAGAGACCCAGTACTTC.

This clonotype has only a few counts. The rearrangement uses TRBV5-1 and TRBJ1-1; D unclear. Germline V gives CDR1 SGHRS, CDR2 YFSETQ. Between the trimmed V and J ends, which lost 3 bases and 4 bases, there was a span of 7 bases. This CDR3 is built from 12 residues. In nucleotides, the CDR3 is TGCGCCAGCAGCTGGTCGGGCACTGAAGCTTTCTTT. It translates to CASSWSGTEAFF.

The rearrangement joins TRBV6-9 to TRBJ2-1, with 11 bases aligning to TRBD2. CDR1 and CDR2 from the germline V gene are MNHGY and SVAAGI. This CDR3 has 18 residues. After removal of 3 bases from V and 7 bases from J, the junction contained 14 bases not matched to a gene. The CDR3 DNA follows: TGTGCCAGCAGTTACCGCCCCGGGCCTAGCGGGAGGCCGAATGAGCAGTTCTTC. It specifies CASSYRPGPSGRPNEQFF.

V gene TRBV6-1 combines with J gene TRBJ2-7, with 7 bases fitting TRBD2. CDR1 and CDR2 from the germline V gene are MNHNS and SASEGT. This CDR3 spans 14 amino acids. The V and J ends lost 5 bases and 6 bases, in that order; junction bases with no gene match: 10. In DNA form, the CDR3 reads TGTGCCAGCAGTCCCGGGACTACCTATTCCGAGCAGTACTTC. It translates to CASSPGTTYSEQYF.

In its sample, this clonotype was seen many times. The gene calls are TRBV2 and TRBJ2-5, with D unclear. The CDR3 length is 11 residues. The V and J ends lost 6 bases and 2 bases respectively, with 4 bases between them. Germline V gene data show CDR1 as SNHLY and CDR2 as FYNNEI. This chain's CDR3 is CASRIQETQYF. CDR3 sequence (DNA): TGTGCCAGCAGGATACAAGAGACCCAGTACTTC.

This clonotype was found many times. This chain joins TRBV7-6 and TRBJ2-1; D ambiguous. V shed 6 bases and J shed 0 bases, with 18 bases lying between them. Germline V gene sequence: CDR1 SGHVS, CDR2 FNYEAQ. CDR3 size: 17 residues. The CDR3: CASSLILSLYSYNEQFF. The CDR3 DNA sequence: TGTGCCAGCAGTTTGATCCTTAGCTTGTACTCCTACAATGAGCAGTTCTTC.

V is TRBV20-1 and J is TRBJ1-1, with no clear D. Trimming pared 2 bases from V and 7 bases from J, leaving 11 bases between. The CDR3 extends over 12 amino acids. Germline values: CDR1 DFQATT, CDR2 SNEGSKA (reference sequence). The CDR3 DNA follows: TGCAGTGCTAGATATTCGTTCGGTGAAGCTTTCTTT. Its protein is CSARYSFGEAFF.